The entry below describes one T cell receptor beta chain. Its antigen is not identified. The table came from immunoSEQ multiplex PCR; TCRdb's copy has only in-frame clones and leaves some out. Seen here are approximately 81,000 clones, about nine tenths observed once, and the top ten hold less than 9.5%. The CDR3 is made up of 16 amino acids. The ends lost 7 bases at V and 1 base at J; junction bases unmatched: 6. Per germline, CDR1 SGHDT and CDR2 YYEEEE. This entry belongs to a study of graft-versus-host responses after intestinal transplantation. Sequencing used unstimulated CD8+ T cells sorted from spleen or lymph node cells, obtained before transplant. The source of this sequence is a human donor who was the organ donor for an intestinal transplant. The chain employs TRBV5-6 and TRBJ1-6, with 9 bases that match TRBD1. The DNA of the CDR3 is TGTGCCAGCGGACAGGGGCAGGAGTCCTATAATTCACCCCTCCACTTT. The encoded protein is CASGQGQESYNSPLHF.